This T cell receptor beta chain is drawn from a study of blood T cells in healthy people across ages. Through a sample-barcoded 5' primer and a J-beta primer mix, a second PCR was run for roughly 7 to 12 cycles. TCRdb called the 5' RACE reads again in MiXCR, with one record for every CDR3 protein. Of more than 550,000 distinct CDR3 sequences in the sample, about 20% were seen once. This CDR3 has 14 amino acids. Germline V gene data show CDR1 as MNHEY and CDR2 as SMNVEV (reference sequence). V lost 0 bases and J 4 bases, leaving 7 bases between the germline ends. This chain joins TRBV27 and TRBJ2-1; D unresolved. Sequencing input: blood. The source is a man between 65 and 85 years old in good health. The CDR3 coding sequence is TGTGCCAGCAGTTTATCGCCAGTTTACAATGAGCAGTTCTTC. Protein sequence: CASSLSPVYNEQFF.